This entry lists 24 T cell receptor beta chains sequenced from one sample in a study of long-term antiretroviral therapy in people with HIV (dated 2022 in TCRdb). The immunoSEQ hsTCRB v3.0 assay was used at survey level resolution to sequence the TRB variable region. What TCRdb holds here is the immuneACCESS table cut down to in-frame rearrangements. Part of the clones is not present; checked against another copy, under half of the missing clones reflect an unresolved V gene, and the others are unexplained. For this sample the table gives about 28,000 clones, of which more than 85% were detected only once. The ten largest clonotypes hold about 3.1% of the sample. The sequences come from unsorted PBMCs, collected 5.3 years after starting antiretroviral therapy. The receptor set was obtained from a man aged 45-65 years with HIV.

The chain joins TRBV9 to TRBJ2-2; D perhaps matches TRBD1 (6 bases). Trimming shortened V by 0 bases and J by 5 bases, and 11 bases separated the two germline ends. CDR1 SGDLS and CDR2 YYNGEE come from the germline V gene. The CDR3 loop spans 15 amino acids. Here the CDR3 DNA reads TGTGCCAGCAGCGTAGTGGGGGCTGGAACCGGGGAGCTGTTTTTT. Residues: CASSVVGAGTGELFF.

The V call is TRBV6-5, the J call TRBJ1-1; 11 bases are shared with TRBD1. J gave up 7 bases and V 6 bases, and 4 bases lay outside the gene matches. The CDR3 is 13 residues long. The germline CDR1 and CDR2 sequences are MNHEY and SVGAGI. CDR3 nucleotide sequence: TGTGCCAGCAGGCCGGGACAGGGGGTTGAAGCTTTCTTT. This translates into CASRPGQGVEAFF.

This sequence joins TRBV25-1 and TRBJ1-6; TRBD1 matches 7 bases. Per germline, CDR1 MGHDK and CDR2 SYGVNS. The CDR3 sequence is 15 residues long. Losses at the gene ends were 2 bases for V and 5 bases for J; bases not matched to a gene: 3. The CDR3 protein is CASSEQGVNNSPLHF. The CDR3 nucleotides are TGTGCCAGCAGTGAACAGGGGGTGAATAATTCACCCCTCCACTTT.

The chain uses TRBV9 and TRBJ2-7, with 7 bases matching TRBD1. Germline lookup yields CDR1 SGDLS and CDR2 YYNGEE. Trimming took 0 bases from V and 3 from J; bases not matched to a gene: 6. This CDR3 has 15 residues. The CDR3 sequence: CASSVGGTVYYEQYF. CDR3 nucleotide sequence: TGTGCCAGCAGCGTAGGAGGGACAGTGTACTACGAGCAGTACTTC. The full variable domain, completed using reference TRBV9 and TRBJ2-7, is DSGVTQTPKHLITATGQRVTLRCSPRSGDLSVYWYQQSLDQGLQFLIQYYNGEERAKGNILERFSAQQFPDLHSELNLSSLELGDSALYFCASSVGGTVYYEQYFGPGTRLTVT.

J is TRBJ1-2 and V is TRBV15; TRBD1 might be the D (5 bases). Germline V CDR1 and CDR2: LNHNV, YYDKDF (reference sequence). V lost 0 bases and J 4 bases, leaving 12 bases between the germline ends. The CDR3 length is 15 residues. CDR3 coding DNA: TGTGCCACCAGCAGAGATGGGCAGGGACTCTATGGCTACACCTTC. Its protein is CATSRDGQGLYGYTF.

The chain combines TRBV6-1 with TRBJ2-2; possibly TRBD1 for D (6 bases). Germline CDR1 is MNHNS and CDR2 is SASEGT. V gave up 6 bases and J gave up 2 bases, with 10 bases separating them. The CDR3 runs to 14 residues. In DNA form, the CDR3 reads TGTGCCAGCAGGGACAGCCCTAACACCGGGGAGCTGTTTTTT. This sequence encodes CASRDSPNTGELFF.

The genes are TRBV10-3 and TRBJ1-3; TRBD1 aligns across 12 bases. Germline V gene sequence: CDR1 ENHRY, CDR2 SYGVKD. Losses at the gene ends were 4 bases for V and 4 bases for J; bases not matched to a gene: 5. This CDR3 is built from 16 residues. The CDR3 DNA sequence: TGTGCCATCAGTGGGGGGACAGGGGGCGCCGGAAACACCATATATTTT. It translates to CAISGGTGGAGNTIYF.

This sequence joins TRBV6-1 and TRBJ2-1; D is uncertain. The ends were cut back, 8 bases at V and 4 bases at J, with 9 bases in the middle. Germline CDR1 reads MNHNS; CDR2 reads SASEGT. The CDR3 is 12 residues long. CDR3 bases: TGTGCCAGCCGGGCCTATTACAATGAGCAGTTCTTC. Residues: CASRAYYNEQFF.

This clone was counted a single time. The chain has TRBV5-1 and TRBJ2-4, with 7 bases lining up with TRBD2. The CDR3 length is 13 residues. Germline values: CDR1 SGHRS, CDR2 YFSETQ. The trim removed 3 bases at V and 9 bases at J, leaving 6 bases unmatched. CDR3 sequence reads: CASSSASGGIQYF. The CDR3 DNA follows: TGCGCCAGCAGCTCTGCGTCGGGGGGCATTCAGTACTTC.

This clone is labeled medium-sized. The chain combines TRBV5-1 with TRBJ1-1, with no clear D. The CDR3 consists of 13 residues. The germline V and J ends were trimmed by 2 bases and 4 bases, with 9 bases remaining between them. Germline CDR1 is SGHRS and CDR2 is YFSETQ. This chain's CDR3 is CASSFNSGTEAFF. CDR3 nucleotides: TGCGCCAGCAGCTTTAACAGCGGCACTGAAGCTTTCTTT.

J is TRBJ2-2 and V is TRBV4-1; 14 bases match TRBD2. This CDR3 comprises 21 residues. V gave up 1 base and J gave up 0 bases; unmatched junction bases: 10. Germline assignment: CDR1 MGHRA and CDR2 YSYEKL. This CDR3 reads CASSQAPGTSGGNANTGELFF. In DNA, the CDR3 is TGCGCCAGCAGCCAAGCCCCAGGGACTAGCGGGGGAAACGCGAACACCGGGGAGCTGTTTTTT.

CDR3 loop: CASSYQGRDTDTQYF. The CDR3, as DNA: TGTGCCAGCAGTTACCAAGGACGCGACACAGATACGCAGTATTTT. The chain couples TRBV6-5 to TRBJ2-3; D is uncertain. The CDR3 covers 15 residues. Germline CDR1 reads MNHEY; CDR2 reads SVGAGI. With 2 bases removed from V and 2 bases from J, the gap between germline ends came to 11 bases.

The rearrangement uses TRBV18 and TRBJ2-2, with D uncertain. The V gene lost 6 bases and the J gene lost 2 bases, with 13 bases spanning the gap. The CDR3 is 15 residues long. Germline V lookup: CDR1 KGHSH, CDR2 LQKENI. The CDR3 DNA is TGTGCCAGCTCTCTTGCAGGAGTCAACACCGGGGAGCTGTTTTTT. It yields the protein CASSLAGVNTGELFF.

The chain is built from TRBV21-1 and TRBJ1-1. TRBV21-1 constitutes a pseudogene. This CDR3 comprises 13 residues. Here the CDR3 DNA reads TGTGCCAGCAGCTTACGGACGGACACTGAAGCTTTCTTT. It encodes CASSLRTDTEAFF.

In its sample, this clone was seen once. This chain joins TRBV7-8 and TRBJ1-3; tentative D call: TRBD1 (6 bases). The CDR3 is made up of 15 amino acids. Germline assignment: CDR1 SGHVS and CDR2 FQNEAQ. V lost 1 base and J 4 bases, leaving 11 bases between the germline ends. DNA for the CDR3: TGTGCCAGCAGCTTAGGAGGGGGATCCGGAAACACCATATATTTT. Translating gives CASSLGGGSGNTIYF.

This chain joins TRBV5-6 and TRBJ2-7; the D is unclear. Germline CDR1 and CDR2: SGHDT and YYEEEE. Trimming took off 3 bases at V and 0 bases at J, with 4 bases between the two ends. The CDR3 is 12 amino acids. CDR3 in DNA: TGTGCCAGCAGCTCTAGCTCCTACGAGCAGTACTTC. Its translation: CASSSSSYEQYF.

V gene TRBV7-2 combines with J gene TRBJ2-3; 12 nucleotides align to TRBD2. Germline trimming cut 2 bases from V and 2 bases from J; bases unmatched to any gene: 8. The CDR3 spans 18 residues. Germline V lookup: CDR1 SGHTA, CDR2 FQGNSA. The CDR3 loop is CASSLTASGGVVTDTQYF. The CDR3, as DNA: TGTGCCAGCAGCTTAACGGCTAGCGGGGGGGTCGTCACAGATACGCAGTATTTT. Variable domain in full (rest from reference TRBV7-2 and TRBJ2-3): GAGVSQSPSNKVTEKGKDVELRCDPISGHTALYWYRQSLGQGLEFLIYFQGNSAPDKSGLPSDRFSAERTGGSVSTLTIQRTQQEDSAVYLCASSLTASGGVVTDTQYFGPGTRLTVL.

The genes are TRBV5-1 and TRBJ2-6, with TRBD1 matching 8 bases. V shed 6 bases and J 0 bases; nucleotides not matched to a gene: 8. Germline V CDR1 and CDR2: SGHRS, YFSETQ. The CDR3 has 17 amino acids. The CDR3 spells CASTLTGASSGANVLTF. Written as DNA, the CDR3 is TGCGCCAGCACCCTGACAGGGGCGAGCTCTGGGGCCAACGTCCTGACTTTC.

The chain combines TRBV27 with TRBJ1-1; no clear D. CDR3 size: 16 residues. From germline, CDR1 is MNHEY and CDR2 SMNVEV (reference sequence). The V end was cut by 2 bases, the J end by 0 bases, with 13 bases between. This CDR3 is CASSLNGIHMNTEAFF. CDR3 DNA sequence: TGTGCCAGCAGTTTAAATGGGATTCATATGAACACTGAAGCTTTCTTT.

The chain recombines TRBV29-1 with TRBJ2-7, with 8 nucleotides matching TRBD1. Germline CDR1 reads SQVTM; CDR2 reads ANQGSEA. This CDR3 has 13 amino acids. V was clipped by 7 bases and J by 1 base; unmatched bases: 6. The CDR3 DNA sequence: TGCAGCGCCGAGGACAGGGTGTCCTACGAGCAGTACTTC. It codes for CSAEDRVSYEQYF.

The chain recombines TRBV6-4 with TRBJ2-1; TRBD2 aligns across 7 bases. Germline V gene lookup returns CDR1 MRHNA and CDR2 SNTAGT. Trimming took 8 bases from V and 9 from J; bases not matched to a gene: 10. The CDR3 is 13 residues long. The CDR3 sequence is CASGPAGSGEQFF. Here the CDR3 DNA reads TGTGCCAGCGGCCCAGCGGGGAGCGGTGAGCAGTTCTTC.

The genes are TRBV4-1 and TRBJ1-5; TRBD1 is a possible D gene (6 bases). V was pared by 1 base and J by 2 bases, with 15 bases between. The CDR3 runs to 17 residues. Germline CDR1 is MGHRA and CDR2 is YSYEKL. CDR3 nucleotide sequence: TGCGCCAGCAGCCAAGTTCGGGGGCGCGAAGGCAATCAGCCCCAGCATTTT. This gives the protein CASSQVRGREGNQPQHF.

The V call is TRBV6-5, the J call TRBJ2-7, with TRBD1 identical over 8 bases. The CDR3 runs 14 residues. CDR1 MNHEY and CDR2 SVGAGI come from the germline V gene. V lost 5 bases to trimming and J lost 3 bases; unmatched junction nucleotides: 6. CDR3 sequence: CASSPWTGNYEQYF. CDR3 coding DNA: TGTGCCAGCAGTCCTTGGACAGGGAACTACGAGCAGTACTTC.

The rearrangement uses TRBV7-2 and TRBJ1-6; D gene uncertain. The CDR3 spans 17 residues. Deletions cut 5 bases from V and 0 bases from J, with 14 bases between. Germline values: CDR1 SGHTA, CDR2 FQGNSA. This CDR3 is CASSLGYGSSYNSPLHF. The CDR3 nucleotides are TGTGCCAGCAGCCTGGGGTACGGAAGCTCCTATAATTCACCCCTCCACTTT.